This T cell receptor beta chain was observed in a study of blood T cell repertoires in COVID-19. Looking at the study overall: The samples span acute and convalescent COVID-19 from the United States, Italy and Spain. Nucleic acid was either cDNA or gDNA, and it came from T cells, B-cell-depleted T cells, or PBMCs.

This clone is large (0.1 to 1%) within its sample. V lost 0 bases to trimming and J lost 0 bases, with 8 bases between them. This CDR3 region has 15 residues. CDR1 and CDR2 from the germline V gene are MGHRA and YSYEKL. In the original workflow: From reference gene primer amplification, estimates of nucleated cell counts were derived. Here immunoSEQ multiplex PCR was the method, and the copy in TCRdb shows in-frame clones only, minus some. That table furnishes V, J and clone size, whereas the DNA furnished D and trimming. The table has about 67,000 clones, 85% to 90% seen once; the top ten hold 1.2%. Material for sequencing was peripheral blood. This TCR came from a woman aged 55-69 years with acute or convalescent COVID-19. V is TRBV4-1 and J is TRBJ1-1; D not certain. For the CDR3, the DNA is TGCGCCAGCAGCCAAGAAACAGATTTGAACACTGAAGCTTTCTTT. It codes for CASSQETDLNTEAFF.